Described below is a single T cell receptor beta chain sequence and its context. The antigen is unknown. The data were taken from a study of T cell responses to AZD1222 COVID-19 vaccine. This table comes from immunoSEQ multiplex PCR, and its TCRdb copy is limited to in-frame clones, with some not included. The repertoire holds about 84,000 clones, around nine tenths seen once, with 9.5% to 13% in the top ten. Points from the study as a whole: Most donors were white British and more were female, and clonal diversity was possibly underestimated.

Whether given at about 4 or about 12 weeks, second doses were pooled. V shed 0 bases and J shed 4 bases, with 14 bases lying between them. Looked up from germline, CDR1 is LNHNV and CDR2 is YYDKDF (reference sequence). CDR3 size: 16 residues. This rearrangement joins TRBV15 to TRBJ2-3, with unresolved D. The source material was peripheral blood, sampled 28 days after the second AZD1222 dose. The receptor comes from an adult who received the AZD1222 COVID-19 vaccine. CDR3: CATSRDSPIFADTQYF. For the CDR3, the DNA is TGTGCCACCAGCAGAGACAGTCCGATATTCGCAGATACGCAGTATTTT.